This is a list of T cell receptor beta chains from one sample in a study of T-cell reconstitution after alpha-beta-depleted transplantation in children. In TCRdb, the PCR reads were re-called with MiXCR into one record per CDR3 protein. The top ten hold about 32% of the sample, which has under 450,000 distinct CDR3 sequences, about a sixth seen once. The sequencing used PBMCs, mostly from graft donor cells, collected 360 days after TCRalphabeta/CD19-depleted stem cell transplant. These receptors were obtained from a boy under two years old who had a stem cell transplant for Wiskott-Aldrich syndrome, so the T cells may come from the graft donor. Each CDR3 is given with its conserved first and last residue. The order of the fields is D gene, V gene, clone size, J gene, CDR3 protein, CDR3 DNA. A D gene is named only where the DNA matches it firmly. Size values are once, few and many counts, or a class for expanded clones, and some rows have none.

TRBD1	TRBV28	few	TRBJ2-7	CATRPSGQRPYEQYF	TGTGCCACCAGGCCGTCGGGACAGCGGCCCTACGAGCAGTACTTC
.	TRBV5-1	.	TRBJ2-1	CASSLGPVDEQFF	TGCGCCAGCAGCTTGGGACCGGTGGATGAGCAGTTCTTC
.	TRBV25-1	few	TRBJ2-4	CASSAPGPNIQYF	TGTGCCAGCAGTGCGCCGGGACCGAACATTCAGTACTTC
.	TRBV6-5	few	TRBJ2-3	CASSSRRVGEKADTQYF	TGTGCCAGCAGTTCTCGGCGGGTGGGGGAGAAGGCAGATACGCAGTATTTT
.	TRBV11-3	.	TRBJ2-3	CASSSGLRRTDTQYF	TGTGCCAGCAGCTCCGGACTACGTCGCACAGATACGCAGTATTTT
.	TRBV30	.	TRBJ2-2	CAWKQGYTGELFF	TGTGCCTGGAAACAGGGATACACCGGGGAGCTGTTTTTT
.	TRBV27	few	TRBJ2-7	CASSPHPLYEQYF	TGTGCCAGCAGTCCCCACCCCCTTTACGAACAGTACTTC
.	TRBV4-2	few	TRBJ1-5	CASSQQTAQGAQPQHF	TGTGCCAGCAGCCAACAAACTGCCCAAGGGGCCCAGCCCCAGCATTTT
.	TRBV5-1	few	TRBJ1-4	CASSMRDFRTNEKLFF	TGCGCCAGCAGCATGAGGGATTTCCGGACTAATGAAAAACTGTTTTTT
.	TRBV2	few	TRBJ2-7	CASSESYPGVTYEQYF	TGTGCCAGCAGTGAATCATACCCCGGAGTTACCTACGAGCAGTACTTC
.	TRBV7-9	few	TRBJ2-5	CASSLRPRQQETQYF	TGTGCCAGCAGCCTCCGTCCCCGGCAACAAGAGACCCAGTACTTC
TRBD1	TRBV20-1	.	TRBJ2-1	CSATGGGYNEQLF	TGCAGTGCTACAGGGGGCGGCTACAATGAGCAGTTATTC
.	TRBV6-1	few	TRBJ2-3	CASRLISSTDTQYF	TGTGCCAGCAGGCTGATTTCTAGCACAGATACGCAGTATTTT
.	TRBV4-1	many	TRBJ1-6	CASSQSGNSPLHF	TGCGCCAGCAGCCAATCAGGGAATTCACCCCTCCACTTT
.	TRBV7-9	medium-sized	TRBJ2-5	CASRTPGAIGMETQYF	TGTGCCAGCAGAACGCCGGGGGCAATTGGTATGGAGACCCAGTACTTC
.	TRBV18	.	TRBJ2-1	CASSEGSYNEQSF	TGTGCCAGCTCCGAGGGCTCCTACAATGAGCAGTCCTTC
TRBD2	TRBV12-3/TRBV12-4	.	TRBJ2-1	CASSQLTSGRGNEQFF	TGTGCCAGCAGCCAACTGACTAGCGGGAGGGGCAATGAGCAGTTCTTC
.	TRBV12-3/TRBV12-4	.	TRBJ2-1	CASSPRAGRSYNEQFF	TGTGCCAGCAGCCCGAGGGCAGGGAGGTCCTACAATGAGCAGTTCTTC
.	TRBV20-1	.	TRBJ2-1	CSARLSEVYNEQFF	TGCAGTGCTAGATTGAGCGAAGTTTACAATGAGCAGTTCTTC
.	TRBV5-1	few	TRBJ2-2	CASSTTGLGNTGELFF	TGCGCCAGCAGCACAACAGGGTTAGGGAACACCGGGGAGCTGTTTTTT
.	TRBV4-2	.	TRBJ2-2	CASSQAHTGQDTGELFF	TGTGCCAGCAGCCAAGCCCACACGGGGCAGGACACCGGGGAGCTGTTTTTT
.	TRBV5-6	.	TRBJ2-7	CASSLGATGEQYF	TGTGCCAGCAGCTTGGGAGCAACGGGCGAGCAGTACTTC
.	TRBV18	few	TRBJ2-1	CASSLLGGNRYNEQFF	TGTGCCAGCTCACTCTTAGGGGGTAACCGCTACAATGAGCAGTTCTTC
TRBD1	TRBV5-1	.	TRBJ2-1	CASGRDSSYNEQFF	TGCGCCAGCGGCCGGGACAGCTCTTACAATGAGCAGTTCTTC
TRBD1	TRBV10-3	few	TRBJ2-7	CAITQELGQGGYEQYF	TGTGCCATCACCCAAGAGCTGGGACAGGGGGGCTACGAGCAGTACTTC
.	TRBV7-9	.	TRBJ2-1	CASSYRGRSSYNEQFF	TGTGCCAGCAGCTACCGAGGGAGGAGCTCCTACAATGAGCAGTTCTTC
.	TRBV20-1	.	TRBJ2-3	CSATSIGPDTQYF	TGCAGTGCTACTAGTATCGGGCCAGATACGCAGTATTTT
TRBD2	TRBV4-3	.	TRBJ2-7	CASSLKIGLAGDSYEQYF	TGCGCCAGCAGCCTTAAGATTGGCCTAGCGGGAGACTCCTACGAGCAGTACTTC
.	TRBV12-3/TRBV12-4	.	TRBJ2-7	CASSFADGPYQNSYEQYF	TGTGCCAGCAGTTTCGCAGACGGACCCTACCAAAACTCCTACGAGCAGTACTTC
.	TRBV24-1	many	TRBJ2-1	CATSDFSSGGRGNEQFF	TGTGCCACCAGTGATTTCAGCTCGGGCGGACGGGGCAATGAGCAGTTCTTC
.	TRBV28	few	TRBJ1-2	CASKYGVAGDGYTF	TGTGCCAGCAAATATGGGGTGGCAGGAGATGGCTACACCTTC
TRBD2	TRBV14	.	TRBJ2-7	CASSQDHAREVTYEQYF	TGTGCCAGCAGCCAAGATCACGCGCGGGAGGTCACCTACGAGCAGTACTTC
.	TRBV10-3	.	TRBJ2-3	CAISGRTFMSTDTQYF	TGTGCCATCAGTGGGCGGACTTTTATGAGCACAGATACGCAGTATTTT
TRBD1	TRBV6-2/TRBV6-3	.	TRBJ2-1	CASSPGRGARRGQGSYNEQFF	TGTGCCAGCAGCCCCGGAAGAGGGGCACGCAGGGGGCAGGGATCCTACAATGAGCAGTTCTTC
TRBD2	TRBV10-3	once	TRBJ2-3	CAISRFSGTSGFTDTQYF	TGTGCCATCAGTAGGTTTTCCGGGACTAGCGGTTTCACAGATACGCAGTATTTT
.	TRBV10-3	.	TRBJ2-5	CAISESGGPKETQYF	TGTGCCATCAGTGAGTCGGGTGGGCCGAAAGAGACCCAGTACTTC
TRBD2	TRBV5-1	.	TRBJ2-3	CASSLGAGAGTDTQYF	TGCGCCAGCAGCTTGGGAGCGGGAGCCGGCACAGATACGCAGTATTTT
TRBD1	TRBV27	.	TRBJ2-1	CASSPGQALNEQFF	TGTGCCAGCAGCCCGGGACAGGCGCTAAATGAGCAGTTCTTC
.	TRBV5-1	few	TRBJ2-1	CASSLARLGRNEQFF	TGCGCCAGCAGCTTGGCCCGGTTAGGGAGGAATGAGCAGTTCTTC
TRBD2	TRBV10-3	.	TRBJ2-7	CAISEGEGLDEQYF	TGTGCCATCAGTGAAGGGGAGGGCCTCGACGAGCAGTACTTC
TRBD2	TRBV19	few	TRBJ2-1	CASMIAGGHNEQFF	TGTGCCAGTATGATAGCGGGAGGGCACAATGAGCAGTTCTTC
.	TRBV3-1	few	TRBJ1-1	CASSLMPVSRNTEAFF	TGTGCCAGCAGCCTCATGCCGGTAAGCAGGAACACTGAAGCTTTCTTT
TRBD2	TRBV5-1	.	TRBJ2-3	CASSLVSGRAGSNTQYF	TGCGCCAGCAGCTTGGTTAGCGGGAGGGCCGGGTCAAATACGCAGTATTTT
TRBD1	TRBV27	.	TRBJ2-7	CASSPWTGYRNEQYF	TGTGCCAGCAGTCCCTGGACAGGTTATCGGAACGAGCAGTACTTC
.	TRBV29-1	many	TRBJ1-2	CSVGDRRYGYTF	TGCAGCGTGGGAGACCGGAGGTATGGCTACACCTTC
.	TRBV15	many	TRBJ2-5	CATSTIHQLGRRWEETQYF	TGTGCCACCAGCACAATCCATCAACTAGGGAGGAGGTGGGAAGAGACCCAGTACTTC
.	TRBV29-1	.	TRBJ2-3	CSVTARLSTDTQYF	TGCAGCGTTACCGCGAGACTAAGCACAGATACGCAGTATTTT
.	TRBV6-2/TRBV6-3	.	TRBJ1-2	CASSSWIYGYTF	TGTGCCAGCAGTTCCTGGATCTATGGCTACACCTTC
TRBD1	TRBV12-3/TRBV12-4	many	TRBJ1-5	CASSGQGKGTQHF	TGTGCCAGCAGTGGACAGGGAAAGGGGACCCAGCATTTT
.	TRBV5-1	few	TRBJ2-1	CASSLSLGEQFF	TGCGCCAGCAGCTTGAGTTTGGGTGAGCAGTTCTTC